This TCR beta chain was recovered during a study of blood T cell repertoires in COVID-19. Study-level background: Sources were T cells, B-cell-depleted T cells, or PBMCs; the material itself was cDNA or gDNA.

In the original analysis: Scientists estimated how many nucleated cells there were by amplifying reference gene primers. Repertoires were generated with immunoSEQ multiplex PCR, while TCRdb's copy carries only in-frame clones and drops some. That table gives V, J and clone size, and the DNA gave D and trimming. The data show about 110,000 clones, 75% to 80% seen once. V was pared by 4 bases and J by 3 bases, with 9 bases of the junction left unmatched. Germline-derived CDR1 and CDR2 are LGHNT and FRNRAP. This CDR3 has 19 amino acids. This clone has just a few counts. The J gene is TRBJ2-1, the V gene TRBV12-5; 16 positions agree with TRBD2. This receptor was taken from a woman older than 75 with active or convalescent COVID-19. Sample: peripheral blood. CDR3 residues: CASGSGTSGRGASYNEQFF. CDR3 sequence (DNA): TGTGCTAGTGGTTCCGGGACTAGCGGGAGGGGAGCAAGCTACAATGAGCAGTTCTTC.